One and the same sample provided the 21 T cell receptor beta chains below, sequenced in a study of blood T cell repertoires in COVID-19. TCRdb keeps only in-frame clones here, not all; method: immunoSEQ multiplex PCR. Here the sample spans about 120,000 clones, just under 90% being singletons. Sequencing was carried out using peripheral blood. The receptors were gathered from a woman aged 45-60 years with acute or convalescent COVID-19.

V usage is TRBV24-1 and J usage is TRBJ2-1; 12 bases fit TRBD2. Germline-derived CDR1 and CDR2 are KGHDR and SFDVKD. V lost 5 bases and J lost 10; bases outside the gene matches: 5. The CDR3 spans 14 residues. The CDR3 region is CATSGGLAGGEQFF. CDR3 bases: TGTGCCACCAGTGGCGGGCTAGCGGGAGGGGAGCAGTTCTTC.

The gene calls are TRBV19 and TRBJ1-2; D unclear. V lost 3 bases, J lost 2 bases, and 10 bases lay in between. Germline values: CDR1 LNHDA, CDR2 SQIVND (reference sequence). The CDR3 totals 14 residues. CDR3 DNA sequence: TGTGCCAGTAGTATCTCAACAGACAACTATGGCTACACCTTC. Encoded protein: CASSISTDNYGYTF.

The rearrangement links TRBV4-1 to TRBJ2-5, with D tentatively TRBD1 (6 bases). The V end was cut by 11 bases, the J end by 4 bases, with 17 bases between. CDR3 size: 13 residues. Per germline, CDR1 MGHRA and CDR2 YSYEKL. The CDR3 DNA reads TGCGCCTCGGGGTGGGGGCCAAGAGAGACCCAGTACTTC. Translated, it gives CASGWGPRETQYF.

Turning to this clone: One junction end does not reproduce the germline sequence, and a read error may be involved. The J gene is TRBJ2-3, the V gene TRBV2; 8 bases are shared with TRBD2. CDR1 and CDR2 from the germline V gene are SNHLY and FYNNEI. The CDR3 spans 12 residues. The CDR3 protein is CASSPVEAGADF. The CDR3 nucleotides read TGTGCCAGCAGCCCCGTTGAAGCGGGGGCCGATTTT.

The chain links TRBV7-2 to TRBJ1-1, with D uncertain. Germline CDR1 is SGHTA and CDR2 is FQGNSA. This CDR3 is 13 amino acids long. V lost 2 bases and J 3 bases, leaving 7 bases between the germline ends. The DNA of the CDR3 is TGTGCCAGCAGCTTACTGTCCGACACTGAAGCTTTCTTT. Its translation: CASSLLSDTEAFF.

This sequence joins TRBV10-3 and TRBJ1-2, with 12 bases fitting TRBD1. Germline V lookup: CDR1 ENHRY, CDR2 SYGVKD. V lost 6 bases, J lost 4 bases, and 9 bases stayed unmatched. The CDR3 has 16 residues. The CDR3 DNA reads TGTGCCATCAGGGGATTGGGACAGGGGGCCGCCTATGGCTACACCTTC. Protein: CAIRGLGQGAAYGYTF.

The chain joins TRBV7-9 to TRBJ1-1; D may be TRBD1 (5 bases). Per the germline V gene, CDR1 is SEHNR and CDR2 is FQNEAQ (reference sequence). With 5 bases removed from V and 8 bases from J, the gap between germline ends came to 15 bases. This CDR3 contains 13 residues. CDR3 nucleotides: TGTGCCAGCAGCCCCGGGGGGGGAAAAGAAGCTTTCTTT. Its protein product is CASSPGGGKEAFF.

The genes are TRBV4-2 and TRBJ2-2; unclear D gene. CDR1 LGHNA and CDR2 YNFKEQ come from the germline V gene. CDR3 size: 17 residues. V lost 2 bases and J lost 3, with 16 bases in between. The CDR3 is CASSQSRTHTDTGELFF. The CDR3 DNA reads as TGTGCCAGCAGCCAATCCCGCACCCATACTGACACCGGGGAGCTGTTTTTT.

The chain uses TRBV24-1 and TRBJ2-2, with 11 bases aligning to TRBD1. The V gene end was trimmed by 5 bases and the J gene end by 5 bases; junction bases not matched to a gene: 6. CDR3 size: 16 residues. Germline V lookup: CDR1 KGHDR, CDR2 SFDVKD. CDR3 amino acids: CATSAAGTGGTGELFF. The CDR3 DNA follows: TGTGCCACCAGTGCCGCCGGGACAGGGGGAACCGGGGAGCTGTTTTTT.

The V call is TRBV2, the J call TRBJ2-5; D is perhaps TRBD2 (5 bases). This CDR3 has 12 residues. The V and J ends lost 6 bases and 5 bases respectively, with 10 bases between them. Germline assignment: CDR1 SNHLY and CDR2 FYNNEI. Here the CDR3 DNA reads TGTGCCAGCAGACTTAGCGTGGAGACCCAGTACTTC. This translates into CASRLSVETQYF.

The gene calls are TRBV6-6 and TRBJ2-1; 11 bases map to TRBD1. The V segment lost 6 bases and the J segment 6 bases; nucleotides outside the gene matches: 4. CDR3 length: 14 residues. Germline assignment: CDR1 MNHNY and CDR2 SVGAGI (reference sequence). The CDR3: CASRPGTGGNEQFF. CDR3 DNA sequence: TGTGCCAGCAGACCCGGGACAGGGGGCAATGAGCAGTTCTTC.

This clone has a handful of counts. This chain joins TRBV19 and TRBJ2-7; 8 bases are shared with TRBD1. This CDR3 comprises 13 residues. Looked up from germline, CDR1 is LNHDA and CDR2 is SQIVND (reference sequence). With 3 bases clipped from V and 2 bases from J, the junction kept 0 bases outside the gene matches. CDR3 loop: CASSIRGPYEQYF. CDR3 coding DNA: TGTGCCAGTAGTATCAGGGGGCCCTACGAGCAGTACTTC.

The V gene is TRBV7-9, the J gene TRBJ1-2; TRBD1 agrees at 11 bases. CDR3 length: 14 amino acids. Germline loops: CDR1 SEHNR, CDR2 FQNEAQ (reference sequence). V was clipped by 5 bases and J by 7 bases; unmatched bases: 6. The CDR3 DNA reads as TGTGCCAGCAGCCAGGGACAGGGGGTGGGTGGCTACACCTTC. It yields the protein CASSQGQGVGGYTF.

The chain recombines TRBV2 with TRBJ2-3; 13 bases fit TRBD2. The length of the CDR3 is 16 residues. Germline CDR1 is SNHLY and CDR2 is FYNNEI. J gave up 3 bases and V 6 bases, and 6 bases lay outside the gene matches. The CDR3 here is CASSGTSGASTDTQYF. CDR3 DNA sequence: TGTGCCAGCAGCGGGACTAGCGGGGCTTCAACAGATACGCAGTATTTT.

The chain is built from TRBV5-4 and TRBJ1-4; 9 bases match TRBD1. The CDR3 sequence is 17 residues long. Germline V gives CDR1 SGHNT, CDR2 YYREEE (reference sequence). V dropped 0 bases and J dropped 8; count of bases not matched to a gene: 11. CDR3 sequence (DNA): TGTGCCAGCAGCTTGGGGGGGACAGGGAGCTCAGGAGAAAAACTGTTTTTT. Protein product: CASSLGGTGSSGEKLFF.

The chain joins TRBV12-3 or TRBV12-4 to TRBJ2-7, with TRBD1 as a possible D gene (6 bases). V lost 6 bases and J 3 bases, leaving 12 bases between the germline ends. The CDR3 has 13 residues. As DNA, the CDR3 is TGTGCCAGCAGACCCGGGACAATCTACGAGCAGTACTTC. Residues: CASRPGTIYEQYF.

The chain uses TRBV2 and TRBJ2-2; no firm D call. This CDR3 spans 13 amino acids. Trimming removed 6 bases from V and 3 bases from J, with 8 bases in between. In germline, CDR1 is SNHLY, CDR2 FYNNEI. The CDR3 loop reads CASRGFYTGELFF. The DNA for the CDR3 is TGTGCCAGCAGGGGCTTCTACACCGGGGAGCTGTTTTTT. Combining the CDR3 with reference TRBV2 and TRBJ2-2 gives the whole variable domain EPEVTQTPSHQVTQMGQEVILRCVPISNHLYFYWYRQILGQKVEFLVSFYNNEISEKSEIFDDQFSVERPDGSNFTLKIRSTKLEDSAMYFCASRGFYTGELFFGEGSRLTVL.

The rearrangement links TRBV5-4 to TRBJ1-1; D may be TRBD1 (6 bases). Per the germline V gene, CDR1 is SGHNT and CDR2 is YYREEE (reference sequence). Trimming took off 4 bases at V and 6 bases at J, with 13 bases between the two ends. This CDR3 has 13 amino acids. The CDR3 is CASSIQGTAEAFF. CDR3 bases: TGTGCCAGCAGCATACAGGGAACCGCTGAAGCTTTCTTT.

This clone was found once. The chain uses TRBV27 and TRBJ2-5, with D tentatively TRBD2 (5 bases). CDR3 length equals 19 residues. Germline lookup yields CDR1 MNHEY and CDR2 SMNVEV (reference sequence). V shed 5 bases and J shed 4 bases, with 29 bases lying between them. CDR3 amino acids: CASSLRELLSHKRGETQYF. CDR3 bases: TGTGCCAGCAGTCTCCGGGAACTACTCTCACACAAACGGGGAGAGACCCAGTACTTC.

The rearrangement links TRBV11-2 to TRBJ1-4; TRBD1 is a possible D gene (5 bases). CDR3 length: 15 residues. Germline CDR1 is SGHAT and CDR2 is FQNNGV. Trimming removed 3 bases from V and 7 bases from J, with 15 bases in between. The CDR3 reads CASSFSGGEAEKLFF. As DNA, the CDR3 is TGTGCCAGCAGCTTTAGTGGGGGGGAGGCTGAAAAACTGTTTTTT.

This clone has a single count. The CDR3 DNA sequence: TGCAGCGTGGGACAGGGAAGTGGGCCCCAGCATTTT. Translation: CSVGQGSGPQHF. The chain joins TRBV29-1 to TRBJ1-5; 9 positions match TRBD1. Looked up from germline, CDR1 is SQVTM and CDR2 is ANQGSEA. This CDR3 has 12 residues. After removal of 6 bases from V and 9 bases from J, the junction contained 6 bases not matched to a gene. The variable domain in full, with the rest retrieved from reference TRBV29-1 and TRBJ1-5, is SAVISQKPSRDICQRGTSLTIQCQVDSQVTMMFWYRQQPGQSLTLIATANQGSEATYESGFVIDKFPISRPNLTFSTLTVSNMSPEDSSIYLCSVGQGSGPQHFGDGTRLSIL.